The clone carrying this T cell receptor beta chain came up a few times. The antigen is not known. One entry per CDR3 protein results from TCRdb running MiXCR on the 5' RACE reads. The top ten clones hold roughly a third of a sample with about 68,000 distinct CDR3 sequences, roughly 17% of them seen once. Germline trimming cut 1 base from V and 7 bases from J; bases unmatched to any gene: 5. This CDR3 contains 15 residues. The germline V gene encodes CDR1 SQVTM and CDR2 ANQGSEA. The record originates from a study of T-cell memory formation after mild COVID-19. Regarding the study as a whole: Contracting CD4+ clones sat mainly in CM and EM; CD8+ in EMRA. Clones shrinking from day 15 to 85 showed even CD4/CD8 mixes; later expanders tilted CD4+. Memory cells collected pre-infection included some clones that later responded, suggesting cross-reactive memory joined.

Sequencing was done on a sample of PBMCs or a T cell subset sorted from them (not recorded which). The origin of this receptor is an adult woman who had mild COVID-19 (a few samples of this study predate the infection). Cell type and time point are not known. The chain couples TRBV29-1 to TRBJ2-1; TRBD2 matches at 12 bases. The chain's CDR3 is CSVEVPTSGRNEQFF. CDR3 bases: TGCAGCGTTGAAGTCCCGACTAGCGGGAGAAATGAGCAGTTCTTC.